A single sample is the source of the 14 T cell receptor beta chains below, sequenced in a study of blood T cell repertoires in COVID-19 (TCRdb year 2020). Library method: the immunoSEQ multiplex PCR assay. TCRdb limited this immuneACCESS table to in-frame rearrangements with V and J called. A share of clones is missing; checked studies link under half to unresolved V genes, and the rest is unexplained. The sample table lists 84,000 or so clones, roughly four fifths of them with a count of one. The top ten clonotypes cover 10% to 15% of the sample. The specimen sequenced was peripheral blood. Receptors were obtained from a human donor in a cohort sampled during active COVID-19.

In this sample, this clone turned up a few times. The V gene is TRBV28, the J gene TRBJ1-4; D is unresolved. V was cut by 6 bases and J by 7 bases, with 6 bases left in between. CDR1 and CDR2 (germline): MDHEN, SYDVKM. The CDR3 consists of 11 residues. The CDR3 is CASRSLEKLFF. The CDR3 nucleotides read TGTGCCAGCAGGAGCCTTGAAAAACTGTTTTTT.

In DNA, the CDR3 is TGTGCCAGCAGTGTAACCGGGACAGGGGGTATAAGCTCCGGCTACACCTTC. Its translation: CASSVTGTGGISSGYTF. The chain joins TRBV25-1 to TRBJ1-2, with 11 bases fitting TRBD1. V shed 4 bases, J shed 8 bases, and the junction held 15 bases outside the gene matches. CDR3 size: 17 residues. Per germline, CDR1 MGHDK and CDR2 SYGVNS.

A few counts support this clone. This chain uses TRBV5-1 with TRBJ1-2; D might be TRBD1 (6 bases). The CDR3 consists of 13 residues. Germline values: CDR1 SGHRS, CDR2 YFSETQ. The ends were cut back, 5 bases at V and 2 bases at J, with 10 bases in the middle. The CDR3 reads CASRGGTNYGYTF. CDR3 coding DNA: TGCGCCAGCAGGGGAGGGACAAACTATGGCTACACCTTC.

The rearrangement joins TRBV7-2 to TRBJ2-3, with 14 bases that match TRBD2. The CDR3 loop spans 16 amino acids. Germline CDR1 is SGHTA and CDR2 is FQGNSA. Losses at the gene ends were 5 bases for V and 5 bases for J; bases not matched to a gene: 6. This chain's CDR3 is CASSPTSGGARDTQYF. CDR3 coding DNA: TGTGCCAGCAGCCCGACTAGCGGGGGGGCTAGAGATACGCAGTATTTT.

The chain carries TRBV19 and TRBJ2-7; D is perhaps TRBD2 (5 bases). CDR3 length equals 13 residues. V was shortened by 9 bases and J by 4 bases, with 16 bases between the two germline ends. Germline V lookup: CDR1 LNHDA, CDR2 SQIVND (reference sequence). CDR3 sequence: CASRPEGLYEQYF. The CDR3 DNA sequence: TGTGCCAGCCGCCCAGAGGGTTTATACGAGCAGTACTTC.

V is TRBV6-2 or TRBV6-3 and J is TRBJ1-1; TRBD1 aligns across 10 bases. In germline, CDR1 is MNHEY, CDR2 SVGEGT. The ends lost 2 bases at V and 6 bases at J; junction bases unmatched: 12. The CDR3 totals 17 residues. The DNA for the CDR3 is TGTGCCAGCAGTTACGGGGACAGGGGCGCAGGGAAACCTGAAGCTTTCTTT. This gives the protein CASSYGDRGAGKPEAFF.

This chain links TRBV11-2 with TRBJ1-5; the D is unclear. The V end was cut by 1 base, the J end by 0 bases, with 7 bases between. The germline V gene has CDR1 SGHAT and CDR2 FQNNGV. The CDR3 consists of 15 residues. In DNA, the CDR3 is TGTGCCAGCAGCTTAGGAGGGTATAGCAATCAGCCCCAGCATTTT. Its protein is CASSLGGYSNQPQHF.

The rearrangement joins TRBV10-1 to TRBJ2-5; 9 nucleotides agree with TRBD1. The CDR3 has 14 amino acids. V was clipped by 8 bases and J by 5 bases; unmatched bases: 9. From germline, CDR1 is WNHNN and CDR2 SYGVQD (reference sequence). The DNA of the CDR3 is TGCGCCAGCGAGGGACAGGGTGTGGAGGAGACCCAGTACTTC. Amino acid sequence: CASEGQGVEETQYF.

The chain has TRBV30 and TRBJ2-2; TRBD2 matches at 9 bases. Looked up from germline, CDR1 is GTSNPN and CDR2 is SVGIG (reference sequence). This CDR3 contains 15 residues. Unmatched junction bases numbered 9, after V lost 3 bases and J lost 7 bases. The CDR3 coding sequence is TGTGCCTGGAGGATAGCGGGGGCCTTTAGCGGGGAGCTGTTTTTT. Translating it yields CAWRIAGAFSGELFF.

This chain links TRBV5-4 with TRBJ1-4; perhaps TRBD1 as D (6 bases). Trimming removed 4 bases from V and 0 bases from J, with 13 bases in between. This CDR3 region has 16 residues. CDR1 SGHNT and CDR2 YYREEE come from the germline V gene (reference sequence). The CDR3 DNA sequence: TGTGCCAGCAGCCGAGGACAGCCCGCAACTAATGAAAAACTGTTTTTT. It specifies CASSRGQPATNEKLFF. Supplemented by reference TRBV5-4 and TRBJ1-4, the full variable domain reads ETGVTQSPTHLIKTRGQQVTLRCSSQSGHNTVSWYQQALGQGPQFIFQYYREEENGRGNFPPRFSGLQFPNYSSELNVNALELDDSALYLCASSRGQPATNEKLFFGSGTQLSVL.

This chain links TRBV4-1 with TRBJ1-1, with TRBD1 matching 9 bases. CDR1 is MGHRA and CDR2 is YSYEKL in the germline V gene. This CDR3 has 14 residues. The V segment lost 3 bases and the J segment 8 bases; nucleotides outside the gene matches: 7. The CDR3 bases are TGCGCCAGCAGCCAGCCGGGACAGGGCAACGAAGCTTTCTTT. Translation: CASSQPGQGNEAFF.

The chain carries TRBV14 and TRBJ2-1; possible D gene TRBD2, 6 bases. Germline V gives CDR1 SGHDN, CDR2 FVKESK. The CDR3 consists of 16 residues. V was clipped by 4 bases and J by 1 base, with 14 bases between them. In DNA form, the CDR3 reads TGTGCCAGCAGCCCACCCGGGACTCAATCCTACAATGAGCAGTTCTTC. This codes for CASSPPGTQSYNEQFF.

The J gene is TRBJ2-2, the V gene TRBV27; D may be TRBD1 (5 bases). The CDR3 runs to 16 residues. CDR1 is MNHEY, CDR2 SMNVEV, per germline (reference sequence). Trimming shortened V by 4 bases and J by 7 bases, and 19 bases separated the two germline ends. In DNA, the CDR3 is TGTGCCAGCAGTTACCAGTTCTTTGGGGCCGGCGGGGAGCTGTTTTTT. This encodes CASSYQFFGAGGELFF.

The chain links TRBV5-8 to TRBJ1-5; 7 bases fit TRBD1. Germline CDR1 is SGHTS and CDR2 is YDEGEE. The CDR3 length is 17 residues. V was clipped by 4 bases and J by 2 bases; unmatched bases: 12. The CDR3 spells CASSELGTVSGNQPQHF. The CDR3 DNA is TGTGCCAGCAGCGAGTTGGGGACAGTGAGTGGCAATCAGCCCCAGCATTTT.